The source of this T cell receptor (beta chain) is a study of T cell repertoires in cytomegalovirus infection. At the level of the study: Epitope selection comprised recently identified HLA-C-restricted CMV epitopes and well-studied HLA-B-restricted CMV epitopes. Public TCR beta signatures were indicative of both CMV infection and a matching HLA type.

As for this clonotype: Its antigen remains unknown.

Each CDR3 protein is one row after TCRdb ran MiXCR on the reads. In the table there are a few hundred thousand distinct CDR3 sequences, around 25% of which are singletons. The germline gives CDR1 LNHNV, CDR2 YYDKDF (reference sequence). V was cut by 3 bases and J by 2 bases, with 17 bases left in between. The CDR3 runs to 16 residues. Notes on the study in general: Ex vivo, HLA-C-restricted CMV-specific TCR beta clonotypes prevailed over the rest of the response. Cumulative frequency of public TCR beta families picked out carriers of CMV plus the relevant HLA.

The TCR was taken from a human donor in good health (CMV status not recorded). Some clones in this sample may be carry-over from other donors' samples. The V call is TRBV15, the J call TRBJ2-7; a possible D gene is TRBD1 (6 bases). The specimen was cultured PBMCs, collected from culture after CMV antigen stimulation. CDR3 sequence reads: CATSSQQGLLPYEQYV. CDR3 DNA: TGTGCCACCAGCAGCCAACAGGGCTTATTACCCTACGAGCAGTACGTC.